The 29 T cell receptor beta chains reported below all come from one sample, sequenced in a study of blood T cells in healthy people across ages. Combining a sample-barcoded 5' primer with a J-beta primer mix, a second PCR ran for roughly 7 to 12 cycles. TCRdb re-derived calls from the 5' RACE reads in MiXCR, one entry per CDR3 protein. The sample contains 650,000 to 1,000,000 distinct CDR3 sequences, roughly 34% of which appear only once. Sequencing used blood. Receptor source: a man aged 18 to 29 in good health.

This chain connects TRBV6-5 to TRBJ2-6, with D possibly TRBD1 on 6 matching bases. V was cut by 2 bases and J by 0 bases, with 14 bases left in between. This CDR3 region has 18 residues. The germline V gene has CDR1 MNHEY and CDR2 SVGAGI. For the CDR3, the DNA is TGTGCCAGCAGTTACGTCCAGGGGAGTTCCTCTGGGGCCAACGTCCTGACTTTC. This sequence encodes CASSYVQGSSSGANVLTF.

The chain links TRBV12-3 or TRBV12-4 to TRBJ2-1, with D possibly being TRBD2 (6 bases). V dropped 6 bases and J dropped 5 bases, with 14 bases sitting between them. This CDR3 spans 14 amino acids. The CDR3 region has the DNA TGTGCCAGCAGCCCTTGGGGGGATGACAATGAGCAGTTCTTC. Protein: CASSPWGDDNEQFF.

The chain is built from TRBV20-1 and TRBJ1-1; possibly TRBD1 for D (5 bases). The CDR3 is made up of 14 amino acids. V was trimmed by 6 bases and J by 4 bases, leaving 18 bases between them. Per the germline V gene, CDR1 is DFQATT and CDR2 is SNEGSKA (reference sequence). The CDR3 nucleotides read TGCAGTGCCACCGGCGGGACTATGGGCACTGAAGCTTTCTTT. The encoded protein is CSATGGTMGTEAFF.

The CDR3 loop is CASSLIGAPTEAFF. For the CDR3, the DNA is TGTGCCAGCAGCTTAATAGGGGCCCCCACTGAAGCTTTCTTT. This sequence joins TRBV11-1 and TRBJ1-1, with a tentative D call TRBD1 (5 bases). CDR3 length equals 14 residues. Trimming stripped 2 bases from V and 4 bases from J, with 11 bases between. The germline CDR1 and CDR2 sequences are SGHAT and FQDESV (reference sequence).

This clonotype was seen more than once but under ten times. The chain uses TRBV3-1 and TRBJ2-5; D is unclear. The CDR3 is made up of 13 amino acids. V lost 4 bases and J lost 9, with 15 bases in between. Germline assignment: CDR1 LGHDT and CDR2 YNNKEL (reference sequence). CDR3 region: CASSPTTVVAQYF. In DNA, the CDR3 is TGTGCCAGCAGCCCGACCACCGTAGTGGCCCAGTACTTC.

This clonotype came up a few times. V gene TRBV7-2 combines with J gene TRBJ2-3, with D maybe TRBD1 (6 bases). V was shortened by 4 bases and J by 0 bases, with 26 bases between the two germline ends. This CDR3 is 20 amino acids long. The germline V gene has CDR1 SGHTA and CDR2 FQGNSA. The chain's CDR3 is CASSYQSADRYYRSTDTQYF. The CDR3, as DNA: TGTGCCAGCAGCTACCAATCAGCGGACAGATATTATCGAAGCACAGATACGCAGTATTTT.

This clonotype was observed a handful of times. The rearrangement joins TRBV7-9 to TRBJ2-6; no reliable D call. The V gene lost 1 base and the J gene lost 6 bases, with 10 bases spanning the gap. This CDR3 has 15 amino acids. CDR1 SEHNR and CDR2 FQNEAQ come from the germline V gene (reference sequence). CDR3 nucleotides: TGTGCCAGCAGCTTAGGTCGCCGGGCGGCCAACGTCCTGACTTTC. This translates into CASSLGRRAANVLTF.

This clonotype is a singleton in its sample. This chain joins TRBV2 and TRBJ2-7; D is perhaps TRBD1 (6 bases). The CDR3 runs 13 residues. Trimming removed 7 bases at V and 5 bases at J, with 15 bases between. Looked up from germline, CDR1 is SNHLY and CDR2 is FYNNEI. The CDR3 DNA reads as TGTGCCAGCACCGAAGGGGGACAAGACGAGCAGTACTTC. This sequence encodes CASTEGGQDEQYF.

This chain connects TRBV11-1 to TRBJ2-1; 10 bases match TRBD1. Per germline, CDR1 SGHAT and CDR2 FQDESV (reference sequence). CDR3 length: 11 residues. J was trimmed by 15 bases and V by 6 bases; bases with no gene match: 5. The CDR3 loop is CASSYDRGLFF. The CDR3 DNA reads TGTGCCAGCAGTTATGACAGGGGGCTGTTCTTC.

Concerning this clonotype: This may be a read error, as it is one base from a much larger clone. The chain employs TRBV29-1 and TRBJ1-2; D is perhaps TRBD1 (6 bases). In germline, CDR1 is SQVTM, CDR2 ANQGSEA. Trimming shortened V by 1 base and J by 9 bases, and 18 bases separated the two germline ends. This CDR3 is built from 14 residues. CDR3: CSVEGGGGIGSYTF. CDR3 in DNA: TGCAGCGTTGAAGGAGGGGGGGGTATCGGGAGCTACACCTTC.

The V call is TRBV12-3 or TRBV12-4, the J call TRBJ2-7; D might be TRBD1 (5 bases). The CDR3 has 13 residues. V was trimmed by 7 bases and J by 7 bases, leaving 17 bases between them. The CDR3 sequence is CASNRDSYNEQYF. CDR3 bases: TGTGCCAGCAACCGAGACAGCTACAATGAGCAGTACTTC.

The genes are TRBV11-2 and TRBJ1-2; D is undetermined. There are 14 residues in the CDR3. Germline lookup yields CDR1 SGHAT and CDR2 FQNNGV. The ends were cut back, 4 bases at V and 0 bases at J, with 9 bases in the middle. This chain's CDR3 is CASSSQASNYGYTF. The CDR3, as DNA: TGTGCCAGCAGCTCCCAAGCCTCTAACTATGGCTACACCTTC.

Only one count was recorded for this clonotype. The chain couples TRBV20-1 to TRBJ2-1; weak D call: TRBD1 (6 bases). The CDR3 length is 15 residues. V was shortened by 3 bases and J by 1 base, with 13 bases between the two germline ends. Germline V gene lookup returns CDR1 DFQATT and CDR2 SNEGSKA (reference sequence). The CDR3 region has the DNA TGCAGTGCTAGCCAGGGGAAGGTGTCCTACAATGAGCAGTTCTTC. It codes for CSASQGKVSYNEQFF.

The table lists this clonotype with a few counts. CDR3 DNA: TGCGCCAGCAGCCCGGACGGTTACAATCAGCCCCAGCATTTT. As protein: CASSPDGYNQPQHF. The chain couples TRBV5-1 to TRBJ1-5; D remains unclear. Germline V gives CDR1 SGHRS, CDR2 YFSETQ. Between the trimmed V and J ends, which lost 4 bases and 3 bases, there was a span of 11 bases. CDR3 size: 14 residues.

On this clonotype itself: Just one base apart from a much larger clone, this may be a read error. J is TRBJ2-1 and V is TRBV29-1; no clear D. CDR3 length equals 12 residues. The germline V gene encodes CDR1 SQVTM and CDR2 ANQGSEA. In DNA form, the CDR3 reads TGCTGCGTTAGGAGCTCCTACAATGAGCAGTTCTTC. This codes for CCVRSSYNEQFF.

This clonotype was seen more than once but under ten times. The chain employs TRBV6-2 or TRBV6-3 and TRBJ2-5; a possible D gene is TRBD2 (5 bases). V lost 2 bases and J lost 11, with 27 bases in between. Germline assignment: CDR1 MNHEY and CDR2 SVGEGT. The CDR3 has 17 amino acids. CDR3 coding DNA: TGTGCCAGCAGTTACCCGTCCCGTCGGGGAGTGTCGGGTGAGCAGTACTTC. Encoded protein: CASSYPSRRGVSGEQYF.

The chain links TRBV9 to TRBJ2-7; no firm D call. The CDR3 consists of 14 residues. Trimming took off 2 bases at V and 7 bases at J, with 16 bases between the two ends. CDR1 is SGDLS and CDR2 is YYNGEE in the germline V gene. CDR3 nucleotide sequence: TGTGCCAGCAGCGTGCCAGAGCTCAACAATGAGCAGTACTTC. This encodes CASSVPELNNEQYF.

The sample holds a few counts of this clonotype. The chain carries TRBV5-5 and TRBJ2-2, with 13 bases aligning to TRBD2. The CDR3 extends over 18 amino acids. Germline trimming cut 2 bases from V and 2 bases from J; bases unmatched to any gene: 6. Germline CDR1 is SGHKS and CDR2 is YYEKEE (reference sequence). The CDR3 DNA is TGTGCCAGCAGCTTTAAAGGGACTAGCGGGGTTAACACCGGGGAGCTGTTTTTT. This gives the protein CASSFKGTSGVNTGELFF. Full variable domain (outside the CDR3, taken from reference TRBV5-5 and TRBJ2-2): DAGVTQSPTHLIKTRGQQVTLRCSPISGHKSVSWYQQVLGQGPQFIFQYYEKEERGRGNFPDRFSARQFPNYSSELNVNALLLGDSALYLCASSFKGTSGVNTGELFFGEGSRLTVL.

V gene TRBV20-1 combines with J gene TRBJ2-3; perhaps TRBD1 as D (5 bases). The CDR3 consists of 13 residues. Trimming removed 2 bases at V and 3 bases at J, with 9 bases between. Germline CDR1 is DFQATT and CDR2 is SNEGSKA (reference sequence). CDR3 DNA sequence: TGCAGTGCTAGATACCCAGGGACAGATACGCAGTATTTT. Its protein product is CSARYPGTDTQYF.

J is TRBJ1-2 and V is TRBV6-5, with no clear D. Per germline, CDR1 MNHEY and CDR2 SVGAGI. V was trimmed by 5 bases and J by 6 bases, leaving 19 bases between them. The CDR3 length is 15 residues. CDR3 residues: CASSPLRAYTDGYTF. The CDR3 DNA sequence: TGTGCCAGCAGTCCCCTTCGGGCTTATACTGATGGCTACACCTTC.

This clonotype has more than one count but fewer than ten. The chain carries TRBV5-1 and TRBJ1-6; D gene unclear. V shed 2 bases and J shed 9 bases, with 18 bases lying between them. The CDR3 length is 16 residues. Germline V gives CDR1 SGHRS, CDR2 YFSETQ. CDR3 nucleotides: TGCGCCAGCAGCTTTACCTCGACTGCGACCAGTTCACCCCTCCACTTT. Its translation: CASSFTSTATSSPLHF.

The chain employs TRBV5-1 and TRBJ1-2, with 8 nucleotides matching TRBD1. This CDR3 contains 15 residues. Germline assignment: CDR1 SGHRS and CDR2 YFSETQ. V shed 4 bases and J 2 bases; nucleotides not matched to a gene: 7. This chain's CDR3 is CASSRGQGGNYGYTF. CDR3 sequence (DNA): TGCGCCAGCAGCAGAGGACAGGGAGGGAACTATGGCTACACCTTC. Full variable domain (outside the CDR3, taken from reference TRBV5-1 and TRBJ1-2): KAGVTQTPRYLIKTRGQQVTLSCSPISGHRSVSWYQQTPGQGLQFLFEYFSETQRNKGNFPGRFSGRQFSNSRSEMNVSTLELGDSALYLCASSRGQGGNYGYTFGSGTRLTVV.

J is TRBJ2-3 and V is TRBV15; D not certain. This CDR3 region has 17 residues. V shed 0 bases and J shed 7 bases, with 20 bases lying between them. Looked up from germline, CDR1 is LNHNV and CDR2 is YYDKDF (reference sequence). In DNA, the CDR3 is TGTGCCACCAGCAGAGATAATGCAGCCCGGATAGTTTATACGCAGTATTTT. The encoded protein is CATSRDNAARIVYTQYF.

The chain's CDR3 is CASNNRGIDEQYF. The DNA for the CDR3 is TGTGCCAGCAATAACAGGGGAATCGACGAGCAGTACTTC. This chain joins TRBV12-3 or TRBV12-4 and TRBJ2-7; 7 nucleotides align to TRBD1. V dropped 7 bases and J dropped 5; count of bases not matched to a gene: 8. This CDR3 region has 13 residues.

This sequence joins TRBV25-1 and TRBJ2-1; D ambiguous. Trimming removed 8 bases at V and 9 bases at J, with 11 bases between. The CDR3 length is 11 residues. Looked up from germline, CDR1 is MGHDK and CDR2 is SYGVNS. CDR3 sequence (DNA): TGTGCCAGCTCCGCAGTAGGTGAGCAGTTCTTC. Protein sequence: CASSAVGEQFF.

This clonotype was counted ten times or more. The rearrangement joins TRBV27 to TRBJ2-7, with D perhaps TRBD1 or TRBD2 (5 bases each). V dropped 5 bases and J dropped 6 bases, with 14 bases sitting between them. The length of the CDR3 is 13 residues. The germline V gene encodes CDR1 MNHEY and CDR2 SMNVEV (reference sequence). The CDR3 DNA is TGTGCCAGCAGTCCCGGGACGGGGTTCGAGCAGTACTTC. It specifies CASSPGTGFEQYF.

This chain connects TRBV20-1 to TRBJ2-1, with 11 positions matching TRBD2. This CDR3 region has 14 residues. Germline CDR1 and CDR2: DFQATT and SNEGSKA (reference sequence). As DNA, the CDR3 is TGCAGCCCCCCGAGGCTAGCGGGGGGTAATGAGCAGTTCTTC. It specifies CSPPRLAGGNEQFF.

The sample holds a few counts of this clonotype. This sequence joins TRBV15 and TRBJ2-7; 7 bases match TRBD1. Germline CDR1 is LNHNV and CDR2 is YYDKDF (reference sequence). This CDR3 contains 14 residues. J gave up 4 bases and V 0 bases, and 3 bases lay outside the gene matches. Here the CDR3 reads CATSREQGRYEQYF. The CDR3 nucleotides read TGTGCCACCAGCAGAGAACAGGGGAGATACGAGCAGTACTTC.

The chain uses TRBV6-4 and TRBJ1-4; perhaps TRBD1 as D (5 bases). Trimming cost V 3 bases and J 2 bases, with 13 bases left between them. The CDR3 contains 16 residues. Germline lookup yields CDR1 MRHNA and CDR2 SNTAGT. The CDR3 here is CASSENAGRTNEKLFF. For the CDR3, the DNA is TGTGCCAGCAGTGAAAACGCAGGGAGGACTAATGAAAAACTGTTTTTT.